The 13 T cell receptor beta chains below were found in one sample sequenced in a study of regulatory T cells in long-lasting Graves disease. Arm-PCR of CDR3 regions with iRepertoire HTBI primers generated TCR beta libraries. TCRdb reanalysed the multiplex PCR reads using MiXCR and keeps one entry per CDR3 protein. The sample records 400,000 to 500,000 distinct CDR3 sequences, about a sixth being singletons. As to time point: newly diagnosed GD, antithyroid drugs for less than 3 months. PBMC-extracted RNA yielded the TCR library. The same sample was also used in a study of T cells in Graves' hyperthyroidism and ophthalmopathy.

Sequenced here: peripheral blood mononuclear cells (PBMCs), sampled at new diagnosis, from a patient treated with antithyroid drugs. All receptors come from a young woman with Graves disease.

With regard to this clonotype: A much more abundant neighbour one base away suggests this may be a read error. The chain joins TRBV11-2 to TRBJ2-7; TRBD2 agrees at 8 bases. This CDR3 region has 15 residues. CDR1 is SGHAT, CDR2 FQNNGV, per germline. The CDR3 is CASRLLAGVSYERYF. The CDR3 DNA sequence: TGTGCCAGCAGGCTTCTAGCGGGTGTGTCCTACGAGCGGTACTTC.

This clonotype was seen ten or more times. V gene TRBV7-9 combines with J gene TRBJ2-6; 7 bases line up with TRBD1. Trimming at V came to 3 bases and at J to 10 bases, leaving 15 bases not matched to a gene. The CDR3 runs 17 residues. Germline V gene data show CDR1 as SEHNR and CDR2 as FQNEAQ (reference sequence). The CDR3 coding sequence is TGTGCCAGCAGCTTGAACAGCGTAGCTCTCAGGGGGAACGTCCTGACTTTC. Encoded protein: CASSLNSVALRGNVLTF.

This clonotype appeared many times. The chain is built from TRBV20-1 and TRBJ1-2; D is uncertain. Germline lookup yields CDR1 DFQATT and CDR2 SNEGSKA (reference sequence). The CDR3 consists of 14 residues. V lost 0 bases to trimming and J lost 3 bases, with 11 bases between them. CDR3 protein: CSARDRERDYGYTF. The CDR3 coding sequence is TGCAGTGCTAGAGATCGGGAAAGGGACTATGGCTACACCTTC.

Comments on this clonotype: The likely explanation is a read error, given a far larger clone one base away. The V call is TRBV2, the J call TRBJ2-5, with TRBD2 identical over 9 bases. V shed 2 bases, J shed 11 bases, and the junction held 30 bases outside the gene matches. In germline, CDR1 is SNHLY, CDR2 FYNNEI. CDR3 length: 21 residues. The CDR3 bases are TGTGCCAGCAGTGAAACCACCGACTGGACTAGCGTTCAAATTCCATACAATGAGCAGTACTTC. Translation gives CASSETTDWTSVQIPYNEQYF.

This clonotype was seen many times. The chain links TRBV11-2 to TRBJ2-5; 7 bases line up with TRBD2. The CDR3 runs to 15 residues. Germline V gene lookup returns CDR1 SGHAT and CDR2 FQNNGV. The V and J ends lost 3 bases and 2 bases, in that order; junction bases with no gene match: 6. CDR3 region: CASSLASGDQETQYF. The CDR3 coding sequence is TGTGCCAGCAGCTTGGCTAGCGGAGATCAAGAGACCCAGTACTTC.

This clonotype appeared many times. This sequence joins TRBV6-1 and TRBJ2-2; D not certain. The CDR3 runs 13 residues. Germline lookup yields CDR1 MNHNS and CDR2 SASEGT. V lost 0 bases, J lost 5 bases, and 4 bases lay in between. The CDR3 DNA sequence: TGTGCCAGCAGTGAAGCCTATACCGGGGAGCTGTTTTTT. It codes for CASSEAYTGELFF.

V usage is TRBV12-3 or TRBV12-4 and J usage is TRBJ2-7, with D perhaps given as TRBD1 or TRBD2 (5 bases each). V was clipped by 5 bases and J by 2 bases, with 19 bases between them. The CDR3 extends over 16 amino acids. Here the CDR3 reads CASSPETGPRTYEQYF. CDR3 bases: TGTGCCAGCAGTCCTGAAACGGGACCGAGAACCTACGAGCAGTACTTC.

V is TRBV7-6 and J is TRBJ2-2; D is undetermined. This CDR3 region has 15 residues. CDR1 is SGHVS and CDR2 is FNYEAQ in the germline V gene. V lost 5 bases to trimming and J lost 2 bases, with 12 bases between them. The CDR3 region is CASSHRGINTGELFF. The CDR3 nucleotides read TGTGCCAGCAGCCACCGCGGTATAAACACCGGGGAGCTGTTTTTT.

This chain joins TRBV11-2 and TRBJ2-1; 11 nucleotides agree with TRBD2. Germline V gene sequence: CDR1 SGHAT, CDR2 FQNNGV. Losses at the gene ends were 4 bases for V and 8 bases for J; bases not matched to a gene: 10. This CDR3 has 16 amino acids. The CDR3 reads CASSWGGTSGSDEQFF. Here the CDR3 DNA reads TGTGCCAGCAGCTGGGGGGGCACTAGCGGGAGCGATGAGCAGTTCTTC.

This clonotype appeared a few times. The chain employs TRBV7-6 and TRBJ2-1; maybe TRBD1 (6 bases). The length of the CDR3 is 16 residues. Trimming took off 5 bases at V and 0 bases at J, with 14 bases between the two ends. Germline V gene lookup returns CDR1 SGHVS and CDR2 FNYEAQ. The CDR3 region has the DNA TGTGCCAGCAGCCCCCCGACAGGACTCTCCTACAATGAGCAGTTCTTC. The encoded protein is CASSPPTGLSYNEQFF. The complete variable domain, with remaining parts taken from reference TRBV7-6 and TRBJ2-1, reads GAGVSQSPRYKVTKRGQDVALRCDPISGHVSLYWYRQALGQGPEFLTYFNYEAQQDKSGLPNDRFSAERPEGSISTLTIQRTEQRDSAMYRCASSPPTGLSYNEQFFGPGTRLTVL.

In its sample, this clonotype was seen many times. The chain employs TRBV5-1 and TRBJ1-1; D call uncertain. Germline-derived CDR1 and CDR2 are SGHRS and YFSETQ. With 5 bases removed from V and 2 bases from J, the gap between germline ends came to 10 bases. The CDR3 has 13 residues. The CDR3 coding sequence is TGCGCCAGCAGATCAATTCCAAACACTGAAGCTTTCTTT. Its translation is CASRSIPNTEAFF.

In this sample, this clonotype turned up many times. The chain recombines TRBV18 with TRBJ2-5; TRBD2 might be the D (6 bases). The CDR3 covers 15 residues. CDR1 KGHSH and CDR2 LQKENI come from the germline V gene. Trimming cost V 0 bases and J 3 bases, with 11 bases left between them. CDR3 coding DNA: TGTGCCAGCTCACCACCGGCGGGGAGAGAAGAGACCCAGTACTTC. It translates to CASSPPAGREETQYF.

There are many counts of this clonotype. The chain links TRBV6-5 to TRBJ1-5; TRBD1 matches 8 bases. Germline V lookup: CDR1 MNHEY, CDR2 SVGAGI. The CDR3 contains 17 residues. Losses at the gene ends were 4 bases for V and 8 bases for J; bases not matched to a gene: 16. The CDR3 sequence: CASSLPRDRLGPKPQHF. The CDR3 bases are TGTGCCAGCAGTTTACCACGGGACAGGCTAGGTCCTAAGCCCCAGCATTTT.